This T cell receptor (beta chain) was observed in a study of blood T cell repertoires in COVID-19. Across the whole study: The study drew acute and convalescent COVID-19 samples from the United States, Italy and Spain.

Measured with immunoSEQ multiplex PCR; TCRdb has only the in-frame clones, and not every one. The sample lists hundreds of thousands of clones; just under 90% were seen once. The CDR3 consists of 13 residues. V was pared by 8 bases and J by 2 bases, with 13 bases between. Germline CDR1 MNHEY, CDR2 SVGAGI. The TCR sequence derives from a woman younger than 30 with acute or convalescent COVID-19. The V and J genes are TRBV6-5 and TRBJ2-7; TRBD1 is a possible D gene (5 bases). Sequenced sample: peripheral blood. CDR3 protein: CASETDNTYEQYF. Written as DNA, the CDR3 is TGTGCCAGCGAGACAGACAATACCTACGAGCAGTACTTC.